Listed below are T cell receptor beta chains from one sample, sequenced in a study of Ad26.COV2.S vaccination and SARS-CoV-2 variants. Using immunoSEQ multiplex PCR, the repertoire was profiled, and TCRdb retains in-frame clones only, with some absent. The sample carries a few hundred thousand clones, 83% recorded once. The sample here was peripheral blood, taken in a trial of Ad26.COV2.S vaccine versus placebo. The receptors here all came from a person aged 18-65 years who received the Ad26.COV2.S COVID-19 vaccine or a placebo. CDR3s include the opening cysteine and the closing phenylalanine or tryptophan. Fields, in order: CDR3 DNA, CDR3 protein, CDR3 length, clone size, J gene, D gene, V gene. A D gene is named only where the DNA matches it firmly. A clone size is listed for some rows: how often the clone was seen (once, few, many), or a class if it is expanded.

CDR3 DNA: TGCGCCAGCAGCGGAACGCCCCCAGCTGAAGCTTTCTTT; CDR3 protein: CASSGTPPAEAFF; CDR3 length: 13; clone size: NA; J gene: TRBJ1-1; D gene: NA; V gene: TRBV5-1
CDR3 DNA: TGTGCCAGCAGCTTAGGTCCTAGCCACGGGGAGCTGTTTTTT; CDR3 protein: CASSLGPSHGELFF; CDR3 length: 14; clone size: once; J gene: TRBJ2-2; D gene: NA; V gene: TRBV11-2
CDR3 DNA: TGTGCCAGCAGCTTTACCCAGGGTGTAATTGTAGACACCATATATTTT; CDR3 protein: CASSFTQGVIVDTIYF; CDR3 length: 16; clone size: NA; J gene: TRBJ1-3; D gene: NA; V gene: TRBV7-9
CDR3 DNA: TGCGCCAGCAGCCAAGCTCAGGCAGGGGGTAGCACAGATACGCAGTATTTT; CDR3 protein: CASSQAQAGGSTDTQYF; CDR3 length: 17; clone size: NA; J gene: TRBJ2-3; D gene: TRBD1; V gene: TRBV4-3
CDR3 DNA: TGTGCCAGCAGTTCGAACCAGAGACAGACAGGGTATTATCAGCCCCAGCATTTT; CDR3 protein: CASSSNQRQTGYYQPQHF; CDR3 length: 18; clone size: NA; J gene: TRBJ1-5; D gene: TRBD1; V gene: TRBV27
CDR3 DNA: TGTGCCAGCAGCTTAATCCACGGCGAGCAGTACTTC; CDR3 protein: CASSLIHGEQYF; CDR3 length: 12; clone size: NA; J gene: TRBJ2-7; D gene: NA; V gene: TRBV7-2
CDR3 DNA: TGTGCCAGCAGCTTAGAGCCAGGGCCACAAGGCTACACCTTC; CDR3 protein: CASSLEPGPQGYTF; CDR3 length: 14; clone size: NA; J gene: TRBJ1-2; D gene: NA; V gene: TRBV7-6
CDR3 DNA: TGTGCCAGCAGCCTCAGGGGGCTGGTTGGCTACACCTTC; CDR3 protein: CASSLRGLVGYTF; CDR3 length: 13; clone size: NA; J gene: TRBJ1-2; D gene: TRBD1; V gene: TRBV7-2
CDR3 DNA: TGTGCCAGCAGCCAAGAGGGCCCTAGCGGGGGGGGTAAAAACATTCAGTACTTC; CDR3 protein: CASSQEGPSGGGKNIQYF; CDR3 length: 18; clone size: NA; J gene: TRBJ2-4; D gene: TRBD2; V gene: TRBV4-2
CDR3 DNA: TGTGCCAGCAGCGTAGGTAGCGGGGGCCAGTTCTTC; CDR3 protein: CASSVGSGGQFF; CDR3 length: 12; clone size: NA; J gene: TRBJ2-1; D gene: TRBD2; V gene: TRBV9
CDR3 DNA: TGTGCCAGCAGTTACGTTGCAACTAATGAAAAACTGTTTTTT; CDR3 protein: CASSYVATNEKLFF; CDR3 length: 14; clone size: NA; J gene: TRBJ1-4; D gene: NA; V gene: TRBV6-5
CDR3 DNA: TGTGCCAGCAGCTTCTCCGGGACAGGGGGGCGGAGCTTATATTTT; CDR3 protein: CASSFSGTGGRSLYF; CDR3 length: 15; clone size: NA; J gene: TRBJ1-3; D gene: TRBD1; V gene: TRBV7-2
CDR3 DNA: TGCGCCAGCAGCTTGGCGCAGGGGTCCTACAATGAGCAGTTCTTC; CDR3 protein: CASSLAQGSYNEQFF; CDR3 length: 15; clone size: NA; J gene: TRBJ2-1; D gene: NA; V gene: TRBV5-1
CDR3 DNA: TGCAGTGCTAATTTCCGGAACACCCTCCACTTT; CDR3 protein: CSANFRNTLHF; CDR3 length: 11; clone size: NA; J gene: TRBJ1-6; D gene: NA; V gene: TRBV20-1
CDR3 DNA: TGCGCCAGCAGTGAGTCGGGGGGGGGCACGGATACGCAGTATTTT; CDR3 protein: CASSESGGGTDTQYF; CDR3 length: 15; clone size: once; J gene: TRBJ2-3; D gene: NA; V gene: TRBV10-1
CDR3 DNA: TGCGCCAGCAGCCCGATCAAGACACAAGGGAATGAAAAACTGTTTTTT; CDR3 protein: CASSPIKTQGNEKLFF; CDR3 length: 16; clone size: few; J gene: TRBJ1-4; D gene: NA; V gene: TRBV4-1
CDR3 DNA: TGTGCCAGCAGCTTGGCCGTACAGGTCATCGATGAGCAGTTCTTC; CDR3 protein: CASSLAVQVIDEQFF; CDR3 length: 15; clone size: once; J gene: TRBJ2-1; D gene: NA; V gene: TRBV5-6
CDR3 DNA: TGTGCCAGCAGCGATCCGGGACCGACACTGGGCGAGCAGTACTTC; CDR3 protein: CASSDPGPTLGEQYF; CDR3 length: 15; clone size: NA; J gene: TRBJ2-7; D gene: NA; V gene: TRBV11-2
CDR3 DNA: TGTGCCACCAGTGTGGGAGCAGGGGGGTCGGAAGAGACCCAGTACTTC; CDR3 protein: CATSVGAGGSEETQYF; CDR3 length: 16; clone size: NA; J gene: TRBJ2-5; D gene: NA; V gene: TRBV24-1
CDR3 DNA: TGTGCCACCAGCAGTCCCCATGGGGCTGGGGAGGAGCAGTACTTC; CDR3 protein: CATSSPHGAGEEQYF; CDR3 length: 15; clone size: NA; J gene: TRBJ2-7; D gene: NA; V gene: TRBV15
CDR3 DNA: TGTGCCAGCAGCCACCATGCAGGGACTAGCGGGACAGATACGCAGTATTTT; CDR3 protein: CASSHHAGTSGTDTQYF; CDR3 length: 17; clone size: few; J gene: TRBJ2-3; D gene: TRBD2; V gene: TRBV4-2
CDR3 DNA: TGTGCCAGCAGCGTAGAGGGGGGGACGACCTATGGCTACACCTTC; CDR3 protein: CASSVEGGTTYGYTF; CDR3 length: 15; clone size: NA; J gene: TRBJ1-2; D gene: NA; V gene: TRBV9
CDR3 DNA: TGTGCCAGCTCCGGGGGCCCCGGGGATGAGCAGTTCTTC; CDR3 protein: CASSGGPGDEQFF; CDR3 length: 13; clone size: NA; J gene: TRBJ2-1; D gene: NA; V gene: TRBV7-6
CDR3 DNA: TGTGCCAGCAGTGAACACGAAAACACGGCCCAGCATTTT; CDR3 protein: CASSEHENTAQHF; CDR3 length: 13; clone size: NA; J gene: TRBJ1-5; D gene: NA; V gene: TRBV2
CDR3 DNA: TGTGCCAGCAGACCTCTAGCGGGGGCCGGGAGGAAAGATACGCAGTATTTT; CDR3 protein: CASRPLAGAGRKDTQYF; CDR3 length: 17; clone size: NA; J gene: TRBJ2-3; D gene: TRBD2; V gene: TRBV27
CDR3 DNA: TGTGCCAGCAGCTTAGATGGGGGACTAGCGGGAGGAAGGTCTTCGGGCAATGAGCAGTTCTTC; CDR3 protein: CASSLDGGLAGGRSSGNEQFF; CDR3 length: 21; clone size: NA; J gene: TRBJ2-1; D gene: TRBD2; V gene: TRBV7-3
CDR3 DNA: TGCGCCAGCAGCCGGGGGGCGCGGGCTAGCGGGACGAGGGGCCATGAGCAGTTCTTC; CDR3 protein: CASSRGARASGTRGHEQFF; CDR3 length: 19; clone size: NA; J gene: TRBJ2-1; D gene: TRBD2; V gene: TRBV4-1
CDR3 DNA: TGTGCCATCAGTGAGACCACCAGGAACTATGGCTACACCTTC; CDR3 protein: CAISETTRNYGYTF; CDR3 length: 14; clone size: NA; J gene: TRBJ1-2; D gene: NA; V gene: TRBV10-3
CDR3 DNA: TGTGCCATCAGTGGGGGGACTAGCGGGGCGGGTGAGCAGTTCTTC; CDR3 protein: CAISGGTSGAGEQFF; CDR3 length: 15; clone size: NA; J gene: TRBJ2-1; D gene: TRBD2; V gene: TRBV10-3
CDR3 DNA: TGTGCCAGCTCACCACAGGGTAAGGGGAAAAGCGAGCAGTACTTC; CDR3 protein: CASSPQGKGKSEQYF; CDR3 length: 15; clone size: NA; J gene: TRBJ2-7; D gene: NA; V gene: TRBV18
CDR3 DNA: TGTGCCAGTAGTATTGGACGGGAAAACACCATATATTTT; CDR3 protein: CASSIGRENTIYF; CDR3 length: 13; clone size: NA; J gene: TRBJ1-3; D gene: NA; V gene: TRBV19
CDR3 DNA: TGTGCCAGCAGCCAGACGGGGGCCCTATACAATGAGCAGTTCTTC; CDR3 protein: CASSQTGALYNEQFF; CDR3 length: 15; clone size: NA; J gene: TRBJ2-1; D gene: NA; V gene: TRBV3-1/TRBV3-2
CDR3 DNA: TGTGCCAGCAGTTACGGACAGGCTTCACCCCTCCACTTT; CDR3 protein: CASSYGQASPLHF; CDR3 length: 13; clone size: few; J gene: TRBJ1-6; D gene: TRBD1; V gene: TRBV6-5
CDR3 DNA: TGCGCCAGCAGCGCTTCTGAGCGCGAGCAGTACTTC; CDR3 protein: CASSASEREQYF; CDR3 length: 12; clone size: NA; J gene: TRBJ2-7; D gene: NA; V gene: TRBV4-3
CDR3 DNA: TGCGCCAGCAGCCAAGTTGGAGTAACCTACGAGCAGTACTTC; CDR3 protein: CASSQVGVTYEQYF; CDR3 length: 14; clone size: NA; J gene: TRBJ2-7; D gene: NA; V gene: TRBV4-1
CDR3 DNA: TGTGCCAGCAGTTACTCCACCTCAGTGGACATTCAGTACTTC; CDR3 protein: CASSYSTSVDIQYF; CDR3 length: 14; clone size: NA; J gene: TRBJ2-4; D gene: NA; V gene: TRBV6-6
CDR3 DNA: TGCGCCAGCAGCCGAACGGGACTAGCGGGGGACAATGAGCAGTTCTTC; CDR3 protein: CASSRTGLAGDNEQFF; CDR3 length: 16; clone size: NA; J gene: TRBJ2-1; D gene: TRBD2; V gene: TRBV5-1
CDR3 DNA: TGTGCCAGCAGTCCCCCCGGAGCGGGGGGGTTCTACGAGCAGTACTTC; CDR3 protein: CASSPPGAGGFYEQYF; CDR3 length: 16; clone size: NA; J gene: TRBJ2-7; D gene: TRBD2; V gene: TRBV2
CDR3 DNA: TGTGCCAGCAGTTACTCTGCAGGGGGCGGGTATGGCTACACCTTC; CDR3 protein: CASSYSAGGGYGYTF; CDR3 length: 15; clone size: NA; J gene: TRBJ1-2; D gene: TRBD1; V gene: TRBV6-5
CDR3 DNA: TGTGCCAGCAGTCGGAGTCAGGGCCTTTATGGCTACACCTTC; CDR3 protein: CASSRSQGLYGYTF; CDR3 length: 14; clone size: NA; J gene: TRBJ1-2; D gene: NA; V gene: TRBV7-9
CDR3 DNA: TGTGCCACCAGCAGAGGGGGGCCAACTAATGAAAAACTGTTTTTT; CDR3 protein: CATSRGGPTNEKLFF; CDR3 length: 15; clone size: NA; J gene: TRBJ1-4; D gene: NA; V gene: TRBV15
CDR3 DNA: TGTGCCAGCAGTCCGGCGCCCCAGAATGAAAAACTGTTTTTT; CDR3 protein: CASSPAPQNEKLFF; CDR3 length: 14; clone size: NA; J gene: TRBJ1-4; D gene: NA; V gene: TRBV5-6
CDR3 DNA: TGTGCCAGCAGCCGGGAACAGGGAAAATCTGGAAACACCATATATTTT; CDR3 protein: CASSREQGKSGNTIYF; CDR3 length: 16; clone size: NA; J gene: TRBJ1-3; D gene: NA; V gene: TRBV4-2
CDR3 DNA: TGCGCCAGCAGTCTCTTCGGCGGGGGGAACACCGGGGAGCTGTTTTTT; CDR3 protein: CASSLFGGGNTGELFF; CDR3 length: 16; clone size: NA; J gene: TRBJ2-2; D gene: TRBD2; V gene: TRBV4-1
CDR3 DNA: TGTGCCAGCAGTTACCTCTTAAGACACTCCAACACTGAAGCTTTCTTT; CDR3 protein: CASSYLLRHSNTEAFF; CDR3 length: 16; clone size: NA; J gene: TRBJ1-1; D gene: NA; V gene: TRBV6-5
CDR3 DNA: TGCGCCAGCAGCCCCCAAAGTGGGGTAGCGGGAGTTGGTACAGATACGCAGTATTTT; CDR3 protein: CASSPQSGVAGVGTDTQYF; CDR3 length: 19; clone size: NA; J gene: TRBJ2-3; D gene: TRBD2; V gene: TRBV4-1
CDR3 DNA: TGTGCCAGCCCCAGCAGGGGGGGAACTTCAACTGAAGCTTTCTTT; CDR3 protein: CASPSRGGTSTEAFF; CDR3 length: 15; clone size: NA; J gene: TRBJ1-1; D gene: TRBD1; V gene: TRBV6-5
CDR3 DNA: TGTGCCAGCAGCCCGCAACAGGGATCTGGAAACACCATATATTTT; CDR3 protein: CASSPQQGSGNTIYF; CDR3 length: 15; clone size: once; J gene: TRBJ1-3; D gene: NA; V gene: TRBV11-3
CDR3 DNA: TGCGCCAGCAGCCAAGCGGGGACAGGGCAAGAGACCCAGTACTTC; CDR3 protein: CASSQAGTGQETQYF; CDR3 length: 15; clone size: NA; J gene: TRBJ2-5; D gene: TRBD1; V gene: TRBV4-3
CDR3 DNA: TGTGCCAGCAGCCGGGACCTTGAAAAACTGTTTTTT; CDR3 protein: CASSRDLEKLFF; CDR3 length: 12; clone size: many; J gene: TRBJ1-4; D gene: NA; V gene: TRBV12-3/TRBV12-4
CDR3 DNA: TGTGCCAGCAGCTCCATAGCTCGCCGGGGTGAGCAGTTCTTC; CDR3 protein: CASSSIARRGEQFF; CDR3 length: 14; clone size: NA; J gene: TRBJ2-1; D gene: NA; V gene: TRBV11-2
CDR3 DNA: TGTGCCAGCAGCTTATATACGGGACAAAATAATTCACCCCTCCACTTT; CDR3 protein: CASSLYTGQNNSPLHF; CDR3 length: 16; clone size: NA; J gene: TRBJ1-6; D gene: NA; V gene: TRBV11-2
CDR3 DNA: TGTGCCAGCAGCTCCGGACAGGGGACGGTCTATGGCTACACCTTC; CDR3 protein: CASSSGQGTVYGYTF; CDR3 length: 15; clone size: NA; J gene: TRBJ1-2; D gene: TRBD1; V gene: TRBV11-2
CDR3 DNA: TGCGGGGGTGCAGGGGCGGACTCTGGGGCCAACGTCCTGACTTTC; CDR3 protein: CGGAGADSGANVLTF; CDR3 length: 15; clone size: NA; J gene: TRBJ2-6; D gene: NA; V gene: TRBV15
CDR3 DNA: TGTGCCAGCAGTCCGATCGGCGGGCAGGTGGGCTCCTACGAGCAGTACTTC; CDR3 protein: CASSPIGGQVGSYEQYF; CDR3 length: 17; clone size: NA; J gene: TRBJ2-7; D gene: NA; V gene: TRBV27
CDR3 DNA: TGTGCCAGCAGCCCCACCGAGGTCCCGGGAGTAGCTTTCTTT; CDR3 protein: CASSPTEVPGVAFF; CDR3 length: 14; clone size: NA; J gene: TRBJ1-1; D gene: NA; V gene: TRBV5-6
CDR3 DNA: TGTGCCAGCACCGTGGACAGGGGAAAGTCCGGGGAGCTGTTTTTT; CDR3 protein: CASTVDRGKSGELFF; CDR3 length: 15; clone size: once; J gene: TRBJ2-2; D gene: TRBD1; V gene: TRBV6-5
CDR3 DNA: TGTGCCAGCAGTTTATATCTAGCGGGGATTTACGAGCAGTACTTC; CDR3 protein: CASSLYLAGIYEQYF; CDR3 length: 15; clone size: NA; J gene: TRBJ2-7; D gene: TRBD2; V gene: TRBV27
CDR3 DNA: TGTGCCTGGAGTGTACTAGGGACCCGGGGAACTGAAGCTTTCTTT; CDR3 protein: CAWSVLGTRGTEAFF; CDR3 length: 15; clone size: NA; J gene: TRBJ1-1; D gene: NA; V gene: TRBV30